This T cell receptor (beta chain) emerged from a study of cytomegalovirus exposure and HLA in healthy donors. With 60 Vbeta and 13 Jbeta primers, the PCR was carried out. Repertoires were generated with immunoSEQ multiplex PCR, while TCRdb's copy carries only in-frame clones and drops some. The sample consists of under 200,000 clones, over 75% of them appearing once. Germline CDR1 reads MRHNA; CDR2 reads SNTAGT. The CDR3 length is 13 residues. Unmatched junction bases numbered 4, after V lost 6 bases and J lost 6 bases. Broader study findings: Some TCR beta chains (roughly 160 of them) were listed as cytomegalovirus-associated. Owing to their indistinguishability, certain V segments, notably TRBV6-2 and TRBV6-3, were excluded.

This clone showed up just once. Its antigen remains unknown. The genes are TRBV6-4 and TRBJ2-7, with 11 bases matching TRBD1. The sample taken for sequencing was PBMCs. This receptor was taken from a woman aged 50 to 60 in good health and CMV-seronegative. In DNA, the CDR3 is TGTGCCAGCAGGGGGACAGGGGGGGCCGAGCAGTACTTC. Protein sequence: CASRGTGGAEQYF.